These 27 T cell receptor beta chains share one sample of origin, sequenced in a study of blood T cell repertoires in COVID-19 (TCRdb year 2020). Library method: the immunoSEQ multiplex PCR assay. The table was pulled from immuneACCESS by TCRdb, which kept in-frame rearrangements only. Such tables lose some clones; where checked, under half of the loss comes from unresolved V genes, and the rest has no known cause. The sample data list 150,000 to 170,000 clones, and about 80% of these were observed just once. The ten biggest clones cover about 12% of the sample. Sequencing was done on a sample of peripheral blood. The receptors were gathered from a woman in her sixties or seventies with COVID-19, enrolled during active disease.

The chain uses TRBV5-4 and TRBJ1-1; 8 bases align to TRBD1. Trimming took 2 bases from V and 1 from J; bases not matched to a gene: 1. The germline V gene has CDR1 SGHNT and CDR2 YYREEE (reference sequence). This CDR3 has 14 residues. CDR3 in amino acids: CASSLGTGNTEAFF. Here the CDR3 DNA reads TGTGCCAGCAGCTTAGGGACAGGGAACACTGAAGCTTTCTTT.

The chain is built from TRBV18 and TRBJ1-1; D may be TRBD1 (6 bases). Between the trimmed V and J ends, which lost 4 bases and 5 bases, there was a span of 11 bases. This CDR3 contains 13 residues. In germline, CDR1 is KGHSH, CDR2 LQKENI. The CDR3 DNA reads TGTGCCAGCTCACAAGTAGGGGGAACTGAAGCTTTCTTT. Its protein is CASSQVGGTEAFF. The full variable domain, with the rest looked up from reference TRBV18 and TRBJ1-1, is NAGVMQNPRHLVRRRGQEARLRCSPMKGHSHVYWYRQLPEEGLKFMVYLQKENIIDESGMPKERFSAEFPKEGPSILRIQQVVRGDSAAYFCASSQVGGTEAFFGQGTRLTVV.

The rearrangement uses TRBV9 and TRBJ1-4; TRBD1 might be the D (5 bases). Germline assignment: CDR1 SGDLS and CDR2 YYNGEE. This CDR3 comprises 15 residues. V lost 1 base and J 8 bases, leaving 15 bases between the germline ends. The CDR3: CASSVSQGAGEKLFF. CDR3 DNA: TGTGCCAGCAGCGTATCTCAAGGGGCAGGAGAAAAACTGTTTTTT.

The DNA of the CDR3 is TGTGCCAGCAGCCAACATCCCGGACTAGTTAGCACAGATACGCAGTATTTT. It translates to CASSQHPGLVSTDTQYF. The rearrangement uses TRBV3-1 (or the pseudogene TRBV3-2) and TRBJ2-3; 7 bases are shared with TRBD2. Germline CDR1 reads LGHDT; CDR2 reads YNNKEL (reference sequence). With 2 bases clipped from V and 0 bases from J, the junction kept 8 bases outside the gene matches. The CDR3 sequence is 17 residues long.

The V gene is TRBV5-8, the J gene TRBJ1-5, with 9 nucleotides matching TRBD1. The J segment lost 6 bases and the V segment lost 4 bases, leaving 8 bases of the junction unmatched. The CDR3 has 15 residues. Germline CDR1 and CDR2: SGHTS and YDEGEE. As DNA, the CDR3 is TGTGCCAGCAGCCCCGGGACAGGGAAGGGTCAGCCCCAGCATTTT. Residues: CASSPGTGKGQPQHF.

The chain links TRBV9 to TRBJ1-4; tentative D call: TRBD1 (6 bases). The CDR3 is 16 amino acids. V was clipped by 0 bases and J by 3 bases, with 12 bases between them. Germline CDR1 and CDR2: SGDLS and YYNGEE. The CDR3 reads CASSVEADRPNEKLFF. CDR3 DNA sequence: TGTGCCAGCAGCGTAGAGGCGGACAGACCTAATGAAAAACTGTTTTTT. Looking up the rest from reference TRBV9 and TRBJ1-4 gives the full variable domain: DSGVTQTPKHLITATGQRVTLRCSPRSGDLSVYWYQQSLDQGLQFLIQYYNGEERAKGNILERFSAQQFPDLHSELNLSSLELGDSALYFCASSVEADRPNEKLFFGSGTQLSVL.

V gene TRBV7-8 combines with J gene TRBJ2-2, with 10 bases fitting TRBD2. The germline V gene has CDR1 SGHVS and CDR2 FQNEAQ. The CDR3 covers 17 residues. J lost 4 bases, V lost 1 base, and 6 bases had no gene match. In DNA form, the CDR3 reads TGTGCCAGCAGCTTAGGGGGACTAGCGAGTAGCACCGGGGAGCTGTTTTTT. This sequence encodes CASSLGGLASSTGELFF.

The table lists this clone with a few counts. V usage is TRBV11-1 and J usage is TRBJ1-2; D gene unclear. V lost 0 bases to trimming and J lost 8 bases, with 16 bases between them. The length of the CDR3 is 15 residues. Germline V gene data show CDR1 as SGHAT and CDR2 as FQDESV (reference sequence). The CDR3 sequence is CASSLAASVTAGYTF. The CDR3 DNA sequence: TGTGCCAGCAGCTTAGCCGCGTCCGTAACTGCCGGCTACACCTTC.

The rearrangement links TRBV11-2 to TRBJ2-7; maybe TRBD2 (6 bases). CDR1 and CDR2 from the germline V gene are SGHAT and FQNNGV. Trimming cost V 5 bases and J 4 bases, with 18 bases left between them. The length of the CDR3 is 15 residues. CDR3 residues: CASSRGAGTRYEQYF. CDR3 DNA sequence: TGTGCCAGCAGCCGGGGCGCGGGAACTCGTTACGAGCAGTACTTC.

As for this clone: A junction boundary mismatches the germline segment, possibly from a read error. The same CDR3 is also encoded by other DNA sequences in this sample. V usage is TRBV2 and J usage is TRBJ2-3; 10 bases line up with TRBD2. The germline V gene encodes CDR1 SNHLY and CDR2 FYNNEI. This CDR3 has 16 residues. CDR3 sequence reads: CASSPSGGVRTGTQYF. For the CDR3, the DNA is TGTGCCAGCAGCCCTAGCGGGGGCGTACGGACAGGTACGCAGTATTTT. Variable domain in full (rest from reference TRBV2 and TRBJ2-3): EPEVTQTPSHQVTQMGQEVILRCVPISNHLYFYWYRQILGQKVEFLVSFYNNEISEKSEIFDDQFSVERPDGSNFTLKIRSTKLEDSAMYFCASSPSGGVRTGTQYFGPGTRLTVL.

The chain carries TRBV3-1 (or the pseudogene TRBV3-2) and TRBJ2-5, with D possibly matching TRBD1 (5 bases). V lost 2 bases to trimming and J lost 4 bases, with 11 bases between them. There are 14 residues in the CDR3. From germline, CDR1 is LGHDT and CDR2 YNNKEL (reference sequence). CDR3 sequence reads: CASSQTQGSETQYF. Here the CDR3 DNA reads TGTGCCAGCAGCCAAACCCAGGGTTCAGAGACCCAGTACTTC.

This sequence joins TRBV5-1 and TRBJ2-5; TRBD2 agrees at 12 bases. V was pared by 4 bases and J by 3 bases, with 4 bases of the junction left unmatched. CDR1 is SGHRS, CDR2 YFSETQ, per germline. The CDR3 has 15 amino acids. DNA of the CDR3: TGCGCCAGCAGCGGACTAGCGGGAAGGGAAGAGACCCAGTACTTC. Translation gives CASSGLAGREETQYF. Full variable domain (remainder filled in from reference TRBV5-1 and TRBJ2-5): KAGVTQTPRYLIKTRGQQVTLSCSPISGHRSVSWYQQTPGQGLQFLFEYFSETQRNKGNFPGRFSGRQFSNSRSEMNVSTLELGDSALYLCASSGLAGREETQYFGPGTRLLVL.

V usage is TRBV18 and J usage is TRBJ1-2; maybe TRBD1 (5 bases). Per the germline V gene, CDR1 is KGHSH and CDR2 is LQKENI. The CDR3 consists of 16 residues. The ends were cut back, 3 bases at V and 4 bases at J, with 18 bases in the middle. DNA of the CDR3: TGTGCCAGCTCACCGGCACCAAATCAGGGAGGCTATGGCTACACCTTC. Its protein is CASSPAPNQGGYGYTF.

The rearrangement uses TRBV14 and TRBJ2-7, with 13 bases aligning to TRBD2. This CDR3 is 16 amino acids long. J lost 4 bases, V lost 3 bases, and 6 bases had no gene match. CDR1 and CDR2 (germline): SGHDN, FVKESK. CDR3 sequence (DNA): TGTGCCAGCAGCCAGGACGGACTAGCGGGGGTTTACGAGCAGTACTTC. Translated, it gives CASSQDGLAGVYEQYF.

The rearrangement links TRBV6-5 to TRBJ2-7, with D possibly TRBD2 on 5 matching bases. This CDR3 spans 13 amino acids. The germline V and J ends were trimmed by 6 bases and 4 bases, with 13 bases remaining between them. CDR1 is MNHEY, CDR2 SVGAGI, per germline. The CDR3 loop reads CASRILGEYEQYF. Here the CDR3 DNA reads TGTGCCAGCAGGATCCTTGGGGAGTACGAGCAGTACTTC.

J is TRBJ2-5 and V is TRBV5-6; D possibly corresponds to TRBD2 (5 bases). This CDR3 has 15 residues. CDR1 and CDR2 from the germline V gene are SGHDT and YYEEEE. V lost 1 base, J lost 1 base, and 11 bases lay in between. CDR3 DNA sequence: TGTGCCAGCAGCTTGAGACTCAGCGGCCAAGAGACCCAGTACTTC. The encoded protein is CASSLRLSGQETQYF.

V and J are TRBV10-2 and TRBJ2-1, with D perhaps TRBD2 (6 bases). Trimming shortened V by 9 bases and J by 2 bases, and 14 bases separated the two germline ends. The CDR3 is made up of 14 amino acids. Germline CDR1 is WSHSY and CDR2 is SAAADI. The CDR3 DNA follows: TGCGCCAGTAGCCGGGACTCCACCTACAATGAGCAGTTCTTC. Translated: CASSRDSTYNEQFF.

CDR3 region: CASSAGTGGEQYV. CDR3 nucleotides: TGTGCCAGCAGCGCGGGGACAGGAGGCGAGCAGTACGTC. The chain joins TRBV9 to TRBJ2-7, with 8 nucleotides matching TRBD1. Unmatched junction bases numbered 5, after V lost 3 bases and J lost 6 bases. Germline V CDR1 and CDR2: SGDLS, YYNGEE. The CDR3 spans 13 residues.

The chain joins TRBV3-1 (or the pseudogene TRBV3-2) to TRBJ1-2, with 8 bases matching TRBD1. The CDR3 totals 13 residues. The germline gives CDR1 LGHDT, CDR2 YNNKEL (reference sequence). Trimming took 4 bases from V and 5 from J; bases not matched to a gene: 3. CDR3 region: CASSPRTGYGYTF. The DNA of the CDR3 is TGTGCCAGCAGCCCTCGGACAGGGTATGGCTACACCTTC.

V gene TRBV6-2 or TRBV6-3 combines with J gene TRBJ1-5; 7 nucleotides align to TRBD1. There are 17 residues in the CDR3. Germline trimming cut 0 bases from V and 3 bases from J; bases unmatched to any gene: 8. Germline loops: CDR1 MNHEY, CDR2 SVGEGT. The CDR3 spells CASSYSSGTAVNQPQHF. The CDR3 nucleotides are TGTGCCAGCAGTTACTCTTCCGGGACAGCCGTCAATCAGCCCCAGCATTTT.

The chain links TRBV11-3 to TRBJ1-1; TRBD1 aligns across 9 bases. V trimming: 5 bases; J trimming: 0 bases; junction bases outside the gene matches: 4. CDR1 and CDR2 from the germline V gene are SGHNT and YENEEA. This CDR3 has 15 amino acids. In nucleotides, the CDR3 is TGTGCCAGCAGCCGGGGACAGGGTATGAACACTGAAGCTTTCTTT. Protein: CASSRGQGMNTEAFF.

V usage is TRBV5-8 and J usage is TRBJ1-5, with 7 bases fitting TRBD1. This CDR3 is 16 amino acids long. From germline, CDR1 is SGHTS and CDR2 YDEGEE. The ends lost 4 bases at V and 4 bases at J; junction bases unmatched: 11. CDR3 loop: CASSGGTVRSNQPQHF. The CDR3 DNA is TGTGCCAGCAGCGGGGGGACAGTTCGTAGTAATCAGCCCCAGCATTTT.

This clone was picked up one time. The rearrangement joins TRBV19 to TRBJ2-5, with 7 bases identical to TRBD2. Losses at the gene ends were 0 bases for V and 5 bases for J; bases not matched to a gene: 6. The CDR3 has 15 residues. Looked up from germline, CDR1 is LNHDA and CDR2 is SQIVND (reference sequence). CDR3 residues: CASSIDGRRGETQYF. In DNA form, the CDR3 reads TGTGCCAGTAGTATAGATGGGCGGCGGGGGGAGACCCAGTACTTC.

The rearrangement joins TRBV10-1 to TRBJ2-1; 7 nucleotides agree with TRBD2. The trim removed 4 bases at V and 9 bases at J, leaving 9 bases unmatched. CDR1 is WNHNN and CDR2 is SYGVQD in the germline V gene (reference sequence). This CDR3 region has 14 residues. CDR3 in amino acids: CASSGAGEVGEQFF. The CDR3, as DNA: TGCGCCAGCAGTGGTGCGGGAGAAGTGGGTGAGCAGTTCTTC.

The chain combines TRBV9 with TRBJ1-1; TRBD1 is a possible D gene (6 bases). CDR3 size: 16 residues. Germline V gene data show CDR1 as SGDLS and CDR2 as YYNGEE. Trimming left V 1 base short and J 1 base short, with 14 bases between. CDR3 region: CASSVHPGTRNTEAFF. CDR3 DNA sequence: TGTGCCAGCAGCGTACATCCCGGGACAAGGAACACTGAAGCTTTCTTT.

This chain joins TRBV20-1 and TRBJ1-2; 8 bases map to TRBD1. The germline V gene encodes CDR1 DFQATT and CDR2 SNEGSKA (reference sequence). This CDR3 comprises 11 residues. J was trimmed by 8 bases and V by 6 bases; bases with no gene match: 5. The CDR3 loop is CSAQTGEGYTF. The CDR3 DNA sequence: TGCAGTGCGCAGACAGGGGAAGGCTACACCTTC.

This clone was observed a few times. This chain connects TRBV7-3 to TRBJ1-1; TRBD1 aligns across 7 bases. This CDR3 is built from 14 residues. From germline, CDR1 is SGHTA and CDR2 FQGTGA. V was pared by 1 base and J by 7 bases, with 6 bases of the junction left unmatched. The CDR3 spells CASSLMGRQGEAFF. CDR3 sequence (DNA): TGTGCCAGCAGCTTAATGGGCAGACAGGGTGAAGCTTTCTTT.